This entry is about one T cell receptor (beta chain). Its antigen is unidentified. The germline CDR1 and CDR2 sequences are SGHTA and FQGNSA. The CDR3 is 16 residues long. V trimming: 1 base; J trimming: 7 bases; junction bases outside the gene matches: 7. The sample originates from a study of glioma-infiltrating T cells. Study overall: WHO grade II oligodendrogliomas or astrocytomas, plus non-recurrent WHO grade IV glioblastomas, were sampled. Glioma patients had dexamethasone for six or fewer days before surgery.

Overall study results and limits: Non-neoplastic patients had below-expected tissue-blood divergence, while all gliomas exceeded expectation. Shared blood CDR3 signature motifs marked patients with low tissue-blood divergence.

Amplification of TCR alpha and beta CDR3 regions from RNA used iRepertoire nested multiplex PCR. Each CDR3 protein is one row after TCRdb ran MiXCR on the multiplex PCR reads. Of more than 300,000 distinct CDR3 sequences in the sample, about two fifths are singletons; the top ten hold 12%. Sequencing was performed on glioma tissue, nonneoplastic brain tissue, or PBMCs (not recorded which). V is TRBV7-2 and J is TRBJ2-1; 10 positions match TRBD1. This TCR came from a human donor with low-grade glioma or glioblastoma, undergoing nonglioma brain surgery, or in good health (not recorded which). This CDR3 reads CASSLVWTGGGNEQFF. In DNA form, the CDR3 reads TGTGCCAGCAGCTTAGTATGGACAGGGGGTGGAAATGAGCAGTTCTTC.